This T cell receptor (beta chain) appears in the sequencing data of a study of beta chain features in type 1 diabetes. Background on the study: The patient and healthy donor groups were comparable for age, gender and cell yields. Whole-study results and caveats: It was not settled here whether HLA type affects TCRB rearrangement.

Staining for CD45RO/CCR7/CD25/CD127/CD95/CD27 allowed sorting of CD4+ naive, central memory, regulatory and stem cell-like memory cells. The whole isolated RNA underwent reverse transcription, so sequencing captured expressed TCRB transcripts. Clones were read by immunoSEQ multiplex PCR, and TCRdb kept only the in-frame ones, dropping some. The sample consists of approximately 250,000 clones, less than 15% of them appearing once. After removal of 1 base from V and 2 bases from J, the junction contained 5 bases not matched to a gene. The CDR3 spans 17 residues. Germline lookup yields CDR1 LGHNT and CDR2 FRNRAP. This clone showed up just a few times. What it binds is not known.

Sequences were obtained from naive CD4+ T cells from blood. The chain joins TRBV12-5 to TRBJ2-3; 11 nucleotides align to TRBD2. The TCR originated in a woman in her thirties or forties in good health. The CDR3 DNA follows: TGTGCTAGTGGTTTGGGGCCTAGCGGGGGGCTCACAGATACGCAGTATTTT. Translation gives CASGLGPSGGLTDTQYF.